This T cell receptor (beta chain) was recorded in a study of T cells in localized non-small cell lung cancer. To note about this clone: Its specificity is not known.

Clones were sequenced by immunoSEQ multiplex PCR, and TCRdb holds only the in-frame ones, with some missing. The table records 30,000 to 35,000 clones, roughly 93% of them present only once. Study results and limitations: In adjacent lung appeared a median around 56 of the top 100 tumor clones. Uninvolved adjacent lung showed the highest T cell clonality, exceeding tumor.

The J segment lost 7 bases and the V segment lost 3 bases, leaving 6 bases of the junction unmatched. Germline assignment: CDR1 GTSNPN and CDR2 SVGIG (reference sequence). The CDR3 is made up of 14 amino acids. Source: peripheral blood, taken before any cancer treatment. The V call is TRBV30, the J call TRBJ2-2; TRBD2 matches 9 bases. The TCR was taken from an older female donor with stage I lung adenocarcinoma. CDR3 loop: CAWSETSGGGELFF. CDR3 bases: TGTGCCTGGAGCGAGACTAGCGGCGGCGGGGAGCTGTTTTTT. The whole variable domain, remainder taken from reference TRBV30 and TRBJ2-2, is SQTIHQWPATLVQPVGSPLSLECTVEGTSNPNLYWYRQAAGRGLQLLFYSVGIGQISSEVPQNLSASRPQDRQFILSSKKLLLSDSGFYLCAWSETSGGGELFFGEGSRLTVL.